Sequencing of this T cell receptor beta chain was carried out in a study of a mutant IDH1 vaccine in newly diagnosed glioma. Time point given: week 5, during vaccination. Every vaccine dose comprised 300 ug of mutant IDH1 20-mer peptide plus topical imiquimod. This table comes from immunoSEQ multiplex PCR, and its TCRdb copy is limited to in-frame clones, with some not included. The sample yields 50,000 or so clones, just under 80% seen once. As concerns this clone: Its antigen is unidentified.

The sample was PBMCs, taken from a glioma patient whose treatment included an IDH1 peptide vaccine. The sequence came from a woman aged 40 to 50 with glioma.

CDR3 DNA: TGTGCCAGCAGTCCCCTAGCGGGGGCAGATACGCAGTATTTT. Its protein is CASSPLAGADTQYF. The chain is built from TRBV27 and TRBJ2-3; TRBD2 matches at 10 bases. Germline V lookup: CDR1 MNHEY, CDR2 SMNVEV (reference sequence). J gave up 4 bases and V 5 bases, and 3 bases lay outside the gene matches. The CDR3 runs 14 residues.